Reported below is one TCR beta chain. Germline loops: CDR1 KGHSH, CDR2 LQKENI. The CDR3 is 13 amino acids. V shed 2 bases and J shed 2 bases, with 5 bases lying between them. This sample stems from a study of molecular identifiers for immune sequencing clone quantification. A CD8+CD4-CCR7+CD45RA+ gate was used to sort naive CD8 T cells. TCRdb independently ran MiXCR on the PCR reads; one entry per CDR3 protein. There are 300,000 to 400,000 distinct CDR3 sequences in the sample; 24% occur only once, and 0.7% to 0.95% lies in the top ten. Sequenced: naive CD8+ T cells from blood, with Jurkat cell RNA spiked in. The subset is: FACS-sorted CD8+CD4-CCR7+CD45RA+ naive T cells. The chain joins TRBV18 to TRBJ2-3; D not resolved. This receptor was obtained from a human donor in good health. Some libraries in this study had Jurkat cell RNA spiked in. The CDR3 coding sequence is TGTGCCAGCTCACCATCGGCCACAGATACGCAGTATTTT. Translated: CASSPSATDTQYF.